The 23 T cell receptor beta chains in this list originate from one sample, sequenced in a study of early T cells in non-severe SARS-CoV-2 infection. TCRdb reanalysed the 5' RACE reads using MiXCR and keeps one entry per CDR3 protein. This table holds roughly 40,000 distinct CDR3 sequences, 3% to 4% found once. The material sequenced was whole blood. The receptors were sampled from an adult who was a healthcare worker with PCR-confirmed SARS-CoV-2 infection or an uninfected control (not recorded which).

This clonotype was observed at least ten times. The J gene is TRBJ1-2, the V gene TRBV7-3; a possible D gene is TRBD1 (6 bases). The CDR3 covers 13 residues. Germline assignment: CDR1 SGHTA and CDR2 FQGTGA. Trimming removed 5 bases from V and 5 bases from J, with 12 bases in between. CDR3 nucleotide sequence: TGTGCCAGCAGCCCAGAGGGGGGTTATGGCTACACCTTC. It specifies CASSPEGGYGYTF.

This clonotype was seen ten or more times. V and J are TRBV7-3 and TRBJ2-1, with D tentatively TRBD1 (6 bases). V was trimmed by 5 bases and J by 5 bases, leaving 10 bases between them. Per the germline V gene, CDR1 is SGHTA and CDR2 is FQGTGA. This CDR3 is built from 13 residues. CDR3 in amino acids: CASSPRGDNEQFF. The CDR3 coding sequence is TGTGCCAGCAGCCCCAGGGGAGACAATGAGCAGTTCTTC.

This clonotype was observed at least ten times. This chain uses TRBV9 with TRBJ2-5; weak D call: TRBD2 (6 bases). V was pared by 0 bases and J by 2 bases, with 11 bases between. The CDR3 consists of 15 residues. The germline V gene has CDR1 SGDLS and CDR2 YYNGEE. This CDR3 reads CASSVVGGGQETQYF. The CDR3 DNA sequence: TGTGCCAGCAGCGTAGTTGGGGGAGGACAAGAGACCCAGTACTTC.

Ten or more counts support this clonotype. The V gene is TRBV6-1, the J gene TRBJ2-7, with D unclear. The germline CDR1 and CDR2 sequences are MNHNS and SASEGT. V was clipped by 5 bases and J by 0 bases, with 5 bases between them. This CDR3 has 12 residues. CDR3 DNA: TGTGCCAGCAGTTCTAGCTCCTACGAGCAGTACTTC. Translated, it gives CASSSSSYEQYF.

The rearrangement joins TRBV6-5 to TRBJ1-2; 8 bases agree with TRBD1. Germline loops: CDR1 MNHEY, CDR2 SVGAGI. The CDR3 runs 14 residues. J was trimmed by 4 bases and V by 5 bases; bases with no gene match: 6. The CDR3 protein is CASSPDRAGYGYTF. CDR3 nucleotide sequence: TGTGCCAGCAGTCCGGACAGGGCGGGCTATGGCTACACCTTC.

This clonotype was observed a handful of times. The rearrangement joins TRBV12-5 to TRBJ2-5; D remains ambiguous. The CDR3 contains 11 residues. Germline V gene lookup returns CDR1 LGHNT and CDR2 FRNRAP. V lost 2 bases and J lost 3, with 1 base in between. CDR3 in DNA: TGTGCTAGTGGTTTGAAAGAGACCCAGTACTTC. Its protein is CASGLKETQYF.

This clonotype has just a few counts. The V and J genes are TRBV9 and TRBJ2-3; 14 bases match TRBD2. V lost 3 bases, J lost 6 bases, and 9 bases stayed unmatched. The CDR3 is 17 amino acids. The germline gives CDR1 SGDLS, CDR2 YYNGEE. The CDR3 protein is CASSAPGTSGRMDTQYF. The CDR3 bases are TGTGCCAGCAGCGCCCCCGGGACTAGCGGGAGAATGGATACGCAGTATTTT.

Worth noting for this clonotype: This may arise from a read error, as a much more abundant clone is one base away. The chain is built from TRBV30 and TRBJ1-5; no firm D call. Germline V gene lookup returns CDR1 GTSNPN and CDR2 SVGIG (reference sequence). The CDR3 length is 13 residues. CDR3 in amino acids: CAWSVHSYQPQHF. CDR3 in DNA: TGTGCCTGGAGTGTACATAGCTATCAGCCCCAGCATTTT.

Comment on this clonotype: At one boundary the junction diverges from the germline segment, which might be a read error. CDR3 DNA sequence: TGTGTCAGCTCACCAGGGGATAGCAATCAGCCCCAGCATTTT. Residues: CVSSPGDSNQPQHF. V and J are TRBV18 and TRBJ1-5; D perhaps matches TRBD1 (6 bases). Germline V gives CDR1 KGHSH, CDR2 LQKENI. The CDR3 totals 14 residues.

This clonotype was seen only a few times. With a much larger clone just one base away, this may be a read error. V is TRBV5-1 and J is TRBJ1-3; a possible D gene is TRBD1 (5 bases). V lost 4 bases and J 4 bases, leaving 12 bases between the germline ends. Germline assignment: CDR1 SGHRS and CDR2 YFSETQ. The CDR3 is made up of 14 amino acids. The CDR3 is CASSVQDLGNTIYF. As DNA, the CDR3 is TGCGCCAGCAGCGTACAGGATTTAGGAAACACCATATATTTT.

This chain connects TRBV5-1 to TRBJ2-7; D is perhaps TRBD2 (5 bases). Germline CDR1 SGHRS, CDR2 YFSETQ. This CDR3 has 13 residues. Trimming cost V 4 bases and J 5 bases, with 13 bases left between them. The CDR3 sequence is CASSRPPGNEQYF. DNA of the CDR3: TGCGCCAGCAGCCGACCCCCGGGGAACGAGCAGTACTTC.

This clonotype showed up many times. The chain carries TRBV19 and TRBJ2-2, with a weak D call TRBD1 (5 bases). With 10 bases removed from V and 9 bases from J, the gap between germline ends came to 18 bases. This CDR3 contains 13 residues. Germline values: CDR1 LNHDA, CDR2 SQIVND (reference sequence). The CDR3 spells CATGPRPGRELFF. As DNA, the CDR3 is TGTGCCACAGGGCCTCGCCCGGGCCGGGAGCTGTTTTTT.

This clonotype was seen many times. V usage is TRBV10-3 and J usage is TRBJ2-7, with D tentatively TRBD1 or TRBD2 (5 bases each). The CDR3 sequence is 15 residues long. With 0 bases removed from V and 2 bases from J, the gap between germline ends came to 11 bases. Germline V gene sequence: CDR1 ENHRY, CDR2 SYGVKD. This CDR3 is CAISESGRETYEQYF. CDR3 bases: TGTGCCATCAGTGAGTCTGGCAGGGAGACCTACGAGCAGTACTTC.

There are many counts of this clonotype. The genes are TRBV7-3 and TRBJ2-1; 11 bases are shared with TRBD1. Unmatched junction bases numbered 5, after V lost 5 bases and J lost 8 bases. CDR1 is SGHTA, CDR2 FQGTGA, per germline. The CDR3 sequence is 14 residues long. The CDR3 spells CASSLRDRGDEQFF. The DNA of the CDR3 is TGTGCCAGCAGCCTAAGGGACAGGGGGGATGAGCAGTTCTTC.

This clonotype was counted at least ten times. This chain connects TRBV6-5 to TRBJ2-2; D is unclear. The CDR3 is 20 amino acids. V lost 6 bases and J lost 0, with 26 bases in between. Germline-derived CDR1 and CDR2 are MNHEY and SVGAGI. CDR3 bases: TGTGCCAGCAGCCAAAACTGGCCGGCAGGTCTCTTCGCGAACACCGGGGAGCTGTTTTTT. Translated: CASSQNWPAGLFANTGELFF.

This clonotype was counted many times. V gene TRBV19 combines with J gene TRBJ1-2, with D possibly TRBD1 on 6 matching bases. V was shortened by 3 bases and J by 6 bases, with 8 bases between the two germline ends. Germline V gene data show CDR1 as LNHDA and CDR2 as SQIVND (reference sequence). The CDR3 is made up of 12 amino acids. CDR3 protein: CASSIRQDGYTF. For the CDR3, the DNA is TGTGCCAGTAGTATTCGACAGGATGGCTACACCTTC.

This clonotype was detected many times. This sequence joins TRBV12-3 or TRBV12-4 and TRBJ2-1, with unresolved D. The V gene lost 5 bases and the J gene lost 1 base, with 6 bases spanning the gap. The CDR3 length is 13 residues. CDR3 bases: TGTGCCAGCAGTCCGGTGTCCTACAATGAGCAGTTCTTC. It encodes CASSPVSYNEQFF.

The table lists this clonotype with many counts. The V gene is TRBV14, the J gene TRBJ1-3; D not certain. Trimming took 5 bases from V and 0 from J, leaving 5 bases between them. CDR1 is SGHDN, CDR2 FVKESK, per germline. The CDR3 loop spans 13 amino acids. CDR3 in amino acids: CASSKSSGNTIYF. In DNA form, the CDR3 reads TGTGCCAGCAGCAAGAGCTCTGGAAACACCATATATTTT.

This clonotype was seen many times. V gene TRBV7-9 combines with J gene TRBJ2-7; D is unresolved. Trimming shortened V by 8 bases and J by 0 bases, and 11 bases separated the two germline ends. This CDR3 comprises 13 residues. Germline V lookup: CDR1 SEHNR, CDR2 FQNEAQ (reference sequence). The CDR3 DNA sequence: TGTGCCAGCTCGGACCCACCCTCCTACGAGCAGTACTTC. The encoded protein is CASSDPPSYEQYF.

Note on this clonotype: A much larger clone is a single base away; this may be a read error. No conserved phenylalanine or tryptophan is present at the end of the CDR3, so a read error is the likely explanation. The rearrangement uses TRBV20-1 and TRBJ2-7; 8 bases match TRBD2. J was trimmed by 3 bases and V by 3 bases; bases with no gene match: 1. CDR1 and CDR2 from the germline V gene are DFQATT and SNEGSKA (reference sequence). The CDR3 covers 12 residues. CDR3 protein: CSASTSGYEQYS. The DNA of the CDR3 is TGCAGTGCTAGTACTAGCGGCTACGAGCAGTACTCC.

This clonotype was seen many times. Written as DNA, the CDR3 is TGCAGCGTTGAGAGTCGGGGGCGAATATTAAACACCGGGGAGCTGTTTTTT. Translated: CSVESRGRILNTGELFF. The rearrangement uses TRBV29-1 and TRBJ2-2, with D perhaps being TRBD1 or TRBD2 (6 bases each). The ends were cut back, 3 bases at V and 2 bases at J, with 19 bases in the middle. The CDR3 spans 17 residues. Germline assignment: CDR1 SQVTM and CDR2 ANQGSEA.

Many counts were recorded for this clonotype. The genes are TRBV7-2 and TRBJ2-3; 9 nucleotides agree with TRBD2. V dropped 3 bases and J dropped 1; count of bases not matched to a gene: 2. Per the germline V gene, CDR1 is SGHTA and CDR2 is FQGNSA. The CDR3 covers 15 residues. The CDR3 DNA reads TGTGCCAGCAGCTTCCGGACTAGCGGCACAGATACGCAGTATTTT. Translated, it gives CASSFRTSGTDTQYF.

This CDR3 reads CASSLFRGYTF. The DNA of the CDR3 is TGTGCCAGCAGCTTGTTTCGTGGCTACACCTTC. The rearrangement joins TRBV5-6 to TRBJ1-2; no definite D call. Germline loops: CDR1 SGHDT, CDR2 YYEEEE. V gave up 1 base and J gave up 7 bases, with 5 bases separating them. The CDR3 spans 11 residues. The full variable domain, with the rest looked up from reference TRBV5-6 and TRBJ1-2, is DAGVTQSPTHLIKTRGQQVTLRCSPKSGHDTVSWYQQALGQGPQFIFQYYEEEERQRGNFPDRFSGHQFPNYSSELNVNALLLGDSALYLCASSLFRGYTFGSGTRLTVV.